One sample yielded the 7 T cell receptor beta chains listed below, sequenced in a study of OX40 agonist ivuxolimab in advanced cancers. The protocol was immunoSEQ multiplex PCR, while the TCRdb copy is restricted to in-frame clones and leaves out a portion. The table has 100,000 to 150,000 clones, 85% to 95% seen once. The input for sequencing was CD4+ or CD8+ T cells sorted from blood, taken in a trial of the OX40 agonist ivuxolimab. These receptors all come from an adult with an advanced solid tumor such as melanoma, head and neck, liver or kidney cancer.

The chain links TRBV2 to TRBJ2-4, with unresolved D. V dropped 9 bases and J dropped 5 bases, with 5 bases sitting between them. The CDR3 sequence is 10 residues long. Germline V gene lookup returns CDR1 SNHLY and CDR2 FYNNEI. CDR3 residues: CASSENIQYF. The CDR3 coding sequence is TGTGCCAGTTCTGAAAACATTCAGTACTTC.

This chain connects TRBV6-5 to TRBJ1-2; no firm D call. The ends were cut back, 4 bases at V and 6 bases at J, with 12 bases in the middle. Germline V gives CDR1 MNHEY, CDR2 SVGAGI. CDR3 size: 13 residues. As DNA, the CDR3 is TGTGCCAGCAGTTCCTGGAACAGTAATGGCTACACCTTC. Its translation: CASSSWNSNGYTF.

The CDR3 spells CASSFLQGTYEQYF. CDR3 nucleotides: TGTGCCAGCAGCTTTCTACAGGGCACCTACGAGCAGTACTTC. This chain joins TRBV5-5 and TRBJ2-7, with D maybe TRBD1 (6 bases). Trimming cost V 2 bases and J 2 bases, with 11 bases left between them. Germline V CDR1 and CDR2: SGHKS, YYEKEE (reference sequence). The CDR3 is 14 residues long.

The chain carries TRBV10-3 and TRBJ2-7; a weak D match, TRBD1 (6 bases). Germline CDR1 is ENHRY and CDR2 is SYGVKD. V dropped 2 bases and J dropped 0 bases, with 17 bases sitting between them. The CDR3 length is 17 residues. CDR3 in amino acids: CAISEPMFDRSSYEQYF. Here the CDR3 DNA reads TGTGCCATCAGTGAGCCTATGTTTGACAGGAGCTCCTACGAGCAGTACTTC.

The chain recombines TRBV4-1 with TRBJ2-7, with TRBD2 as a possible D gene (6 bases). Trimming cost V 1 base and J 3 bases, with 10 bases left between them. CDR3 length equals 14 residues. Germline CDR1 MGHRA, CDR2 YSYEKL. The CDR3 nucleotides are TGCGCCAGCAGCCAAGGGGACTCATTCTACGAGCAGTACTTC. Translation: CASSQGDSFYEQYF.

This chain uses TRBV19 with TRBJ1-5, with 9 bases lining up with TRBD1. CDR1 is LNHDA and CDR2 is SQIVND in the germline V gene (reference sequence). The V and J ends lost 2 bases and 3 bases, in that order; junction bases with no gene match: 5. The CDR3 sequence is 16 residues long. This chain's CDR3 is CASSIRTGEYNQPQHF. The CDR3, as DNA: TGTGCCAGTAGTATACGGACAGGGGAATACAATCAGCCCCAGCATTTT.

The chain carries TRBV28 and TRBJ1-6; 7 bases align to TRBD1. The CDR3 is 13 amino acids. The germline V gene encodes CDR1 MDHEN and CDR2 SYDVKM. V lost 8 bases, J lost 10 bases, and 8 bases stayed unmatched. In nucleotides, the CDR3 is TGTGCCAGCCGAGGGGGCGCAGGGTCACCCCTCCACTTT. It yields the protein CASRGGAGSPLHF.